This is a list of T cell receptor beta chains from one sample in a study of cytomegalovirus exposure and HLA in healthy donors. The method was immunoSEQ multiplex PCR; TCRdb's version includes in-frame clones alone and lacks a portion of them. This table holds approximately 160,000 clones, more than 65% found once. What was sequenced was PBMCs. The receptors shown here come from a woman in her 30s in good health and CMV-seronegative. The CDR3 runs from the conserved cysteine through the conserved F or W. The D gene is left open where the match is weak. Size is omitted from some rows. Given values are once, few, many or a class for expanded clones.

>once|TRBV9|TRBJ1-3|NA
CASSATGSSGNTIYF
TGTGCCAGCAGCGCTACAGGGAGCTCTGGAAACACCATATATTTT
>NA|TRBV7-3|TRBJ2-7|TRBD2
CASSFSGGAYEQYF
TGTGCCAGCAGCTTTAGCGGGGGGGCCTACGAGCAGTACTTC
>NA|TRBV5-1|TRBJ2-2|NA
CASSFTREKGAGELFF
TGCGCCAGCAGCTTCACCAGGGAAAAGGGGGCCGGGGAGCTGTTTTTT
>NA|TRBV4-1|TRBJ2-5|NA
CASSQVSLAIETRYF
TGCGCCAGCAGCCAAGTGTCGCTAGCTATAGAGACCCGGTACTTC
>NA|TRBV18|TRBJ1-1|TRBD1
CASSTTGVGDTEAFF
TGTGCCAGCTCTACGACAGGGGTTGGTGACACTGAAGCTTTCTTT
>NA|TRBV28|TRBJ1-1|TRBD1
CASSLSGQGQAFF
TGTGCCAGCAGTTTATCAGGACAGGGCCAAGCTTTCTTT
>NA|TRBV29-1|TRBJ2-2|TRBD2
CSAGLAGVGELFF
TGCAGCGCGGGACTAGCGGGAGTCGGGGAGCTGTTTTTT
>NA|TRBV27|TRBJ1-2|TRBD1
CAATTGANGYTF
TGTGCCGCGACGACAGGGGCTAATGGCTACACCTTC
>few|TRBV4-1|TRBJ2-2|NA
CASSQVGGAGELFF
TGCGCCAGCAGCCAAGTGGGAGGAGCCGGGGAGCTGTTTTTT
>few|TRBV27|TRBJ1-2|TRBD1
CASSLNAGTASYGYTF
TGTGCCAGCAGTTTAAATGCCGGGACAGCTAGCTATGGCTACACCTTC
>NA|TRBV2|TRBJ1-6|TRBD1
CASRGTGSSYNSPLHF
TGTGCCAGCAGGGGGACAGGGAGCTCCTATAATTCACCCCTCCACTTT
>NA|TRBV27|TRBJ2-7|TRBD2
CASSSGTSGNVYEQYF
TGTGCCAGCAGTTCCGGGACTAGCGGGAACGTATACGAGCAGTACTTC
>NA|TRBV7-9|TRBJ2-3|NA
CASRRAHTDTQYF
TGTGCCAGTAGGCGGGCCCACACAGATACGCAGTATTTT
>NA|TRBV18|TRBJ1-2|TRBD1
CASSPVQGENLYGYTF
TGTGCCAGCTCACCAGTCCAGGGGGAAAATCTCTATGGCTACACCTTC
>NA|TRBV4-3|TRBJ2-7|NA
CASSRAHRPASAEQYF
TGCGCCAGCAGCCGAGCCCACCGTCCCGCTAGCGCCGAGCAGTACTTC
>NA|TRBV5-1|TRBJ2-7|TRBD2
CASSRGLAGGFDEQYF
TGCGCCAGCAGCCGCGGACTAGCGGGGGGTTTCGACGAGCAGTACTTC
>NA|TRBV19|TRBJ2-3|TRBD1
CASSPRDRMRDTQYF
TGTGCCAGTAGTCCTCGGGACAGAATGCGAGATACGCAGTATTTT
>few|TRBV6-6|TRBJ1-5|NA
CASTPGGGEPQHF
TGTGCCAGCACCCCCGGGGGGGGAGAGCCCCAGCATTTT
>few|TRBV4-1|TRBJ2-1|TRBD2
CASSPQREGRNEQFF
TGCGCCAGCAGCCCCCAGCGGGAGGGCCGCAATGAGCAGTTCTTC
>NA|TRBV28|TRBJ2-5|TRBD2
CASRDRLARETQYF
TGTGCCAGCAGGGACCGACTAGCTAGGGAGACCCAGTACTTC
>few|TRBV5-4|TRBJ2-1|NA
CASSLAGDNNEQFF
TGTGCCAGCAGCTTGGCGGGAGACAACAATGAGCAGTTCTTC